These 25 T cell receptor beta chains originate from one sample sequenced in a study of T cells in Graves' hyperthyroidism and ophthalmopathy. Amplified TCR beta CDR3 regions derived from RNA transcripts. The TCR CDR3 was amplified in a first-round RT-PCR using the HTBI primer set. TCRdb analysed the multiplex PCR reads with MiXCR anew, one entry per CDR3 protein. This sample has around 620,000 distinct CDR3 sequences, with 12% to 15% found just once. Sequenced sample: blood. All receptors derive from a woman aged 18 to 35 with Graves' ophthalmopathy.

At least ten counts were recorded for this clonotype. The chain links TRBV10-3 to TRBJ2-1, with D perhaps matching TRBD1 or TRBD2 (5 bases each). There are 19 residues in the CDR3. Germline CDR1 and CDR2: ENHRY and SYGVKD. Trimming left V 11 bases short and J 4 bases short, with 33 bases between. CDR3 region: CAHGRRWARGRAYYNEQFF. Written as DNA, the CDR3 is TGTGCCCACGGGCGAAGGTGGGCGAGGGGCAGGGCCTATTACAATGAGCAGTTCTTC.

A few counts support this clonotype. The gene calls are TRBV20-1 and TRBJ1-5; possibly TRBD1 for D (6 bases). V was trimmed by 6 bases and J by 4 bases, leaving 13 bases between them. The CDR3 covers 13 residues. Germline values: CDR1 DFQATT, CDR2 SNEGSKA (reference sequence). The CDR3 reads CSAAGGANQPQHF. CDR3 sequence (DNA): TGCAGTGCGGCGGGGGGCGCAAATCAGCCCCAGCATTTT.

This clonotype was detected many times. The chain is built from TRBV20-1 and TRBJ2-1; 11 nucleotides line up with TRBD2. This CDR3 spans 16 amino acids. The J segment lost 4 bases and the V segment lost 5 bases, leaving 10 bases of the junction unmatched. Per germline, CDR1 DFQATT and CDR2 SNEGSKA (reference sequence). The CDR3 DNA sequence: TGCAGTGCTCCCTCCCAACTAGCGGGAGCATACAATGAGCAGTTCTTC. Translated: CSAPSQLAGAYNEQFF.

The genes are TRBV13 and TRBJ1-2; weak D call: TRBD1 (6 bases). Trimming shortened V by 3 bases and J by 5 bases, and 10 bases separated the two germline ends. This CDR3 is built from 13 residues. The germline gives CDR1 PRHDT, CDR2 FYEKMQ (reference sequence). CDR3 in amino acids: CASSFTGAYGYTF. The CDR3 coding sequence is TGTGCCAGCAGCTTTACGGGGGCTTATGGCTACACCTTC.

Comment on this clonotype: Possible read error: a much larger clone is one base away. The chain joins TRBV20-1 to TRBJ1-5; 7 nucleotides line up with TRBD1. There are 18 residues in the CDR3. Trimming at V came to 5 bases and at J to 0 bases, leaving 16 bases not matched to a gene. Germline V gives CDR1 DFQATT, CDR2 SNEGSKA (reference sequence). The CDR3 spells CSAGNGDSGRYSNQPQHF. CDR3 DNA: TGCAGTGCTGGAAACGGGGACAGCGGTCGATATAGCAATCAGCCCCAGCATTTT.

V is TRBV29-1 and J is TRBJ2-7, with 14 nucleotides matching TRBD2. The CDR3 is 14 amino acids. Germline V gene data show CDR1 as SQVTM and CDR2 as ANQGSEA. The V gene end was trimmed by 1 base and the J gene end by 4 bases; junction bases not matched to a gene: 0. This CDR3 reads CSVEGLAGGYEQYF. CDR3 nucleotide sequence: TGCAGCGTTGAAGGACTAGCGGGAGGGTACGAGCAGTACTTC.

The sample holds a few counts of this clonotype. The chain uses TRBV13 and TRBJ2-5; D tentatively fits TRBD1 or TRBD2 (5 bases each). The CDR3 covers 15 residues. V was clipped by 1 base and J by 1 base, with 10 bases between them. Germline loops: CDR1 PRHDT, CDR2 FYEKMQ (reference sequence). For the CDR3, the DNA is TGTGCCAGCAGCTTAGACAGTGGGGGCCAAGAGACCCAGTACTTC. Its protein is CASSLDSGGQETQYF.

This rearrangement joins TRBV20-1 to TRBJ1-1, with D maybe TRBD1 (5 bases). The CDR3 is made up of 16 amino acids. The ends were cut back, 0 bases at V and 2 bases at J, with 16 bases in the middle. Germline CDR1 and CDR2: DFQATT and SNEGSKA (reference sequence). The CDR3 DNA reads TGCAGTGCTAGAGACCTGACAGATTATTTAAACACTGAAGCTTTCTTT. It codes for CSARDLTDYLNTEAFF.

This clonotype showed up many times. V and J are TRBV7-8 and TRBJ1-2; D remains unclear. The V end lost 0 bases, the J end lost 6 bases, and 8 bases lay between the germline ends. CDR3 length: 13 amino acids. Germline values: CDR1 SGHVS, CDR2 FQNEAQ. In DNA form, the CDR3 reads TGTGCCAGCAGCTTAGCACGCACTAATGGCTACACCTTC. Protein: CASSLARTNGYTF.

The chain employs TRBV20-1 and TRBJ1-1, with 7 bases that match TRBD1. J lost 1 base, V lost 4 bases, and 6 bases had no gene match. In germline, CDR1 is DFQATT, CDR2 SNEGSKA (reference sequence). The CDR3 sequence is 14 residues long. The CDR3 is CSATRGGANTEAFF. The CDR3 DNA is TGCAGTGCTACCCGAGGGGGCGCGAACACTGAAGCTTTCTTT.

This clonotype was counted many times. The rearrangement joins TRBV6-1 to TRBJ1-2; D uncertain. Trimming shortened V by 3 bases and J by 4 bases, and 15 bases separated the two germline ends. This CDR3 is 15 amino acids long. Germline V lookup: CDR1 MNHNS, CDR2 SASEGT. For the CDR3, the DNA is TGTGCCAGCAGTGAGGTGGCAGATCCCCCCTATGGCTACACCTTC. Its translation is CASSEVADPPYGYTF.

This clonotype was observed a handful of times. The rearrangement uses TRBV4-3 and TRBJ2-7; D is undetermined. V gave up 0 bases and J gave up 2 bases, with 8 bases separating them. This CDR3 is 14 amino acids long. The germline V gene has CDR1 LGHNA and CDR2 YSLEER. For the CDR3, the DNA is TGCGCCAGCAGCCAAGATGCCAATACCTACGAGCAGTACTTC. It codes for CASSQDANTYEQYF.

This chain connects TRBV14 to TRBJ2-1; maybe TRBD2 (6 bases). V lost 4 bases, J lost 4 bases, and 8 bases lay in between. The CDR3 consists of 13 residues. Germline CDR1 and CDR2: SGHDN and FVKESK. CDR3 bases: TGTGCCAGCAGCCCAGCGGGTTACAATGAGCAGTTCTTC. Amino acids: CASSPAGYNEQFF.

In this sample, this clonotype turned up many times. This sequence joins TRBV7-2 and TRBJ2-3, with TRBD2 matching 11 bases. The J segment lost 2 bases and the V segment lost 1 base, leaving 2 bases of the junction unmatched. The CDR3 sequence is 16 residues long. Germline assignment: CDR1 SGHTA and CDR2 FQGNSA. The CDR3 DNA reads TGTGCCAGCAGCTTAGGACTAGCGGGACTCACAGATACGCAGTATTTT. Encoded protein: CASSLGLAGLTDTQYF.

The chain has TRBV6-2 or TRBV6-3 and TRBJ2-1; D perhaps matches TRBD2 (6 bases). Germline V gene lookup returns CDR1 MNHEY and CDR2 SVGEGT. There are 12 residues in the CDR3. The V and J ends lost 8 bases and 15 bases respectively, with 20 bases between them. The CDR3: CASSRTNGRVFF. The CDR3 nucleotides read TGTGCCAGCTCTCGGACTAACGGTCGGGTGTTCTTC.

The chain recombines TRBV4-2 with TRBJ2-7; D is perhaps TRBD2 (6 bases). Germline lookup yields CDR1 LGHNA and CDR2 YNFKEQ. V was clipped by 1 base and J by 0 bases, with 13 bases between them. The CDR3 sequence is 16 residues long. CDR3 amino acids: CASSQAPIAVSYEQYF. Written as DNA, the CDR3 is TGTGCCAGCAGCCAAGCGCCCATAGCGGTCTCCTACGAGCAGTACTTC.

This sequence joins TRBV5-1 and TRBJ1-4; TRBD1 is a possible D gene (5 bases). V was pared by 6 bases and J by 0 bases, with 9 bases between. Per the germline V gene, CDR1 is SGHRS and CDR2 is YFSETQ. The CDR3 runs to 14 residues. CDR3 coding DNA: TGCGCCAGCAACCAGGGTGCAACTAATGAAAAACTGTTTTTT. Its protein is CASNQGATNEKLFF.

The sample holds many counts of this clonotype. The rearrangement joins TRBV10-3 to TRBJ1-3, with D unclear. Trimming left V 4 bases short and J 4 bases short, with 2 bases between. Germline assignment: CDR1 ENHRY and CDR2 SYGVKD. This CDR3 comprises 11 residues. The CDR3 sequence: CAISGGNTIYF. CDR3 nucleotide sequence: TGTGCCATCAGTGGGGGAAACACCATATATTTT.

This clonotype was counted many times. V usage is TRBV4-3 and J usage is TRBJ2-2; D is possibly TRBD2 (5 bases). Germline V gene lookup returns CDR1 LGHNA and CDR2 YSLEER. Trimming removed 4 bases at V and 2 bases at J, with 8 bases between. The CDR3 sequence is 14 residues long. The CDR3 DNA reads TGCGCCAGCAGCCGGACTCCTAACACCGGGGAGCTGTTTTTT. Its protein is CASSRTPNTGELFF.

This clonotype has a handful of counts. The J gene is TRBJ2-1, the V gene TRBV12-3 or TRBV12-4; weak D call: TRBD1 (5 bases). V lost 5 bases and J lost 6, with 11 bases in between. This CDR3 comprises 13 residues. The CDR3 region is CASSSRGSNEQFF. DNA of the CDR3: TGTGCCAGCAGTAGTAGGGGCTCCAATGAGCAGTTCTTC.

This clonotype appeared a few times. V gene TRBV19 combines with J gene TRBJ2-7; the match to TRBD2 covers 8 bases. The ends lost 4 bases at V and 4 bases at J; junction bases unmatched: 6. This CDR3 is 14 amino acids long. Germline V gene sequence: CDR1 LNHDA, CDR2 SQIVND (reference sequence). CDR3 sequence reads: CASSTRGAGYEQYF. The DNA of the CDR3 is TGTGCCAGTAGTACGCGGGGGGCGGGTTACGAGCAGTACTTC. Full variable domain (remainder filled in from reference TRBV19 and TRBJ2-7): DGGITQSPKYLFRKEGQNVTLSCEQNLNHDAMYWYRQDPGQGLRLIYYSQIVNDFQKGDIAEGYSVSREKKESFPLTVTSAQKNPTAFYLCASSTRGAGYEQYFGPGTRLTVT.

The chain couples TRBV5-1 to TRBJ2-7; D remains unclear. Germline CDR1 and CDR2: SGHRS and YFSETQ. V lost 4 bases and J lost 2, with 13 bases in between. This CDR3 has 14 residues. This CDR3 reads CASSEAGPTYEQYF. The CDR3 coding sequence is TGCGCCAGCAGCGAGGCCGGGCCCACCTACGAGCAGTACTTC.

This clonotype was seen repeatedly, ten times or more. The chain carries TRBV30 and TRBJ1-4; 7 nucleotides align to TRBD1. V gave up 0 bases and J gave up 5 bases; unmatched junction bases: 6. Germline lookup yields CDR1 GTSNPN and CDR2 SVGIG (reference sequence). This CDR3 is built from 15 residues. The chain's CDR3 is CAWSVGTVANEKLFF. The CDR3, as DNA: TGTGCCTGGAGTGTAGGGACAGTGGCGAATGAAAAACTGTTTTTT.

Many counts were recorded for this clonotype. The chain links TRBV7-3 to TRBJ2-5; 7 bases agree with TRBD1. The V gene end was trimmed by 5 bases and the J gene end by 5 bases; junction bases not matched to a gene: 5. Germline V lookup: CDR1 SGHTA, CDR2 FQGTGA. The CDR3 runs 13 residues. The CDR3, as DNA: TGTGCCAGCAGCCCGGACAGGTCGGAGACCCAGTACTTC. It codes for CASSPDRSETQYF.

V gene TRBV27 combines with J gene TRBJ1-3, with TRBD1 as a possible D gene (6 bases). Between the trimmed V and J ends, which lost 4 bases and 4 bases, there was a span of 20 bases. The CDR3 has 17 amino acids. Germline CDR1 is MNHEY and CDR2 is SMNVEV (reference sequence). The CDR3 region has the DNA TGTGCCAGCAGTTCCTCGGGGGGGGGCCGCCCCGGAAACACCATATATTTT. This gives the protein CASSSSGGGRPGNTIYF.